This TCR beta chain emerged from a study of shared clonotypes between healthy human individuals. For the study at large: Each donor had three CD4 naive, three CD4 memory, two CD8 naive and one CD8 memory plate. Notes on the study in general: Estimated richness values were generally larger in naive subsets than in memory subsets. Sampling covered nothing but blood. Tissue TCR repertoires likely differ from those found in blood. Unshared clonotypes carried lower generation probabilities than those common to all four donors.

The naive CD8 population came from CD45RO-negative cells selected for CCR7, without terminally differentiated effector memory CD45RA+ cells. Regarding this clone: Its antigen is undetermined.

Clones were sequenced by immunoSEQ multiplex PCR, and TCRdb holds only the in-frame ones, with some missing. The sample shows about 2.1 million clones, 90% to 95% of them seen only once. The CDR3 has 17 amino acids. Unmatched junction bases numbered 6, after V lost 4 bases and J lost 1 base. In germline, CDR1 is MGHRA, CDR2 YSYEKL. Sequenced material: naive CD8+ T cells from PBMCs. This sequence joins TRBV4-1 and TRBJ2-1; 11 nucleotides agree with TRBD2. The TCR sequence derives from a young man in good health. Some clones in this sample may be carry-over from other donors' samples. The DNA for the CDR3 is TGCGCCAGCAGCCTTAGCGGGAGGGCCGGGTCCTACAATGAGCAGTTCTTC. This sequence encodes CASSLSGRAGSYNEQFF.